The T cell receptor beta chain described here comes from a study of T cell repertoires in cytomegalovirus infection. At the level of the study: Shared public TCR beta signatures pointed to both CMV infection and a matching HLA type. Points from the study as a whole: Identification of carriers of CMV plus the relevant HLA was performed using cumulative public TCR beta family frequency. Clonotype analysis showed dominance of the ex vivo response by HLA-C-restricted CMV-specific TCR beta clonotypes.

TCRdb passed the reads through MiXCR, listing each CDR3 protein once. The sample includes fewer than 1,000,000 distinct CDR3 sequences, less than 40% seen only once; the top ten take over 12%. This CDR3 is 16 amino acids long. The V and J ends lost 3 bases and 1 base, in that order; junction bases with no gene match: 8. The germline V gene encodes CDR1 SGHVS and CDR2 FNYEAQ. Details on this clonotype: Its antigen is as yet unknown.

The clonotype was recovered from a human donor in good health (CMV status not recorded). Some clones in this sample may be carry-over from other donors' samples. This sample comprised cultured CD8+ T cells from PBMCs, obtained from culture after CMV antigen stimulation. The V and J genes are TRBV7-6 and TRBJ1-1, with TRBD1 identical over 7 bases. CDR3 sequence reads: CASSFPQGPANTEAFF. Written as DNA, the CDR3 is TGTGCCAGCAGCTTCCCACAGGGGCCGGCGAACACTGAAGCTTTCTTT.